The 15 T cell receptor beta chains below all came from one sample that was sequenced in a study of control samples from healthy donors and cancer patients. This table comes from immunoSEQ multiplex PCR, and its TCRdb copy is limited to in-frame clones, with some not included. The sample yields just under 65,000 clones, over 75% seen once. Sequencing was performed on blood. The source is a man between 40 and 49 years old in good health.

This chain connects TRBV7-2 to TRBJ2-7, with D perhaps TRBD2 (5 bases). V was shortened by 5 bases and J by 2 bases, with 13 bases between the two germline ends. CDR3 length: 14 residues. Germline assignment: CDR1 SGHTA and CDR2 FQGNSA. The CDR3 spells CASSTRAGPYEQYF. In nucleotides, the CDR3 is TGTGCCAGCAGCACGCGGGCAGGACCCTACGAGCAGTACTTC.

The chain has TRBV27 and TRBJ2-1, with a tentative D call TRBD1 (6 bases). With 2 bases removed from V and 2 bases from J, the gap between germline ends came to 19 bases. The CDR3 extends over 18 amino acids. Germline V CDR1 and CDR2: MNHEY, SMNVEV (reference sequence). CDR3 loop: CASSLLRKQGGAYNEQFF. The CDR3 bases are TGTGCCAGCAGTTTACTCCGGAAACAGGGTGGAGCCTACAATGAGCAGTTCTTC.

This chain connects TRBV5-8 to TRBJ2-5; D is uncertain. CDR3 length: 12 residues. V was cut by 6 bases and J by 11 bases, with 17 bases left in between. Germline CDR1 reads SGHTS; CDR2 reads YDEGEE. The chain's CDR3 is CASTPPLGLQYF. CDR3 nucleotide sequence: TGTGCCAGCACCCCTCCCCTTGGCCTTCAGTACTTC.

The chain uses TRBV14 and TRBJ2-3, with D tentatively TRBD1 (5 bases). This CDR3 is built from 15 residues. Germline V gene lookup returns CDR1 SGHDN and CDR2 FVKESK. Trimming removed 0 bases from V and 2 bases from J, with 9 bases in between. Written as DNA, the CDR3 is TGTGCCAGCAGCCAAGAGGGCAGGGACACAGATACGCAGTATTTT. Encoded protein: CASSQEGRDTDTQYF.

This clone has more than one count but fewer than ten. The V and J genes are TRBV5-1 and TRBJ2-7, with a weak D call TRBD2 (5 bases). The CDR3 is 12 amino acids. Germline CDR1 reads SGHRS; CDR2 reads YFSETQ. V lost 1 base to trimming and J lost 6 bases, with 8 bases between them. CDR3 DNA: TGCGCCAGCAGCTTGTTCGGGGTCGAGCAGTACTTC. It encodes CASSLFGVEQYF.

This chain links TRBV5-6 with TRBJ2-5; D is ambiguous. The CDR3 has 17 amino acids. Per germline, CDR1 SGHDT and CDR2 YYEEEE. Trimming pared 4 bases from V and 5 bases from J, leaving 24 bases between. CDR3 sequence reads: CASSIPKRQTRSETQYF. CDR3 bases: TGTGCCAGCAGCATACCTAAGAGGCAGACCCGATCGGAGACCCAGTACTTC.

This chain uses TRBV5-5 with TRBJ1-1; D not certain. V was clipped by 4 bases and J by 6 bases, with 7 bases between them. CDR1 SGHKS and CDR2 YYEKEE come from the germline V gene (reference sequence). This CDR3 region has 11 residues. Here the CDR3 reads CASSTGAEAFF. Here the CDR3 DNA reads TGTGCCAGCAGCACCGGTGCTGAAGCTTTCTTT.

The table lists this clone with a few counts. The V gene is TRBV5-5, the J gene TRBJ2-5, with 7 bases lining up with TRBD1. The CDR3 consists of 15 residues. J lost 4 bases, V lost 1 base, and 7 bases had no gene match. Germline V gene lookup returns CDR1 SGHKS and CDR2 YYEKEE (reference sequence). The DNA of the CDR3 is TGTGCCAGCAGCTTGAGAGGGGGCAGGGGAGAGACCCAGTACTTC. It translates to CASSLRGGRGETQYF.

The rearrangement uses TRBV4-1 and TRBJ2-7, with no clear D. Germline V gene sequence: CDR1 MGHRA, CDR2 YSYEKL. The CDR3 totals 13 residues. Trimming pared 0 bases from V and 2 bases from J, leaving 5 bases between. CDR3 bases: TGCGCCAGCAGCCAAGAATTTACCTACGAGCAGTACTTC. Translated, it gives CASSQEFTYEQYF.

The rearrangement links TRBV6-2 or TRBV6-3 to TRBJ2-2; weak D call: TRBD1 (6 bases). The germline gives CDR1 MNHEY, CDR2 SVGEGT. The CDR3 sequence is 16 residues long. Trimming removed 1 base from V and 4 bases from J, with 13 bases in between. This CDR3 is CASSYWSRGVTGELFF. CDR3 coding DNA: TGTGCCAGCAGTTACTGGTCCAGGGGAGTCACCGGGGAGCTGTTTTTT.

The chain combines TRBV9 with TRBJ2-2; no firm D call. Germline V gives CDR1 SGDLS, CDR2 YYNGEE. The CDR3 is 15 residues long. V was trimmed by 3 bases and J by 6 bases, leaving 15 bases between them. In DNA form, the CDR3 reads TGTGCCAGCAGCGCCGTTCTAGGGTCACCCGGGGAGCTGTTTTTT. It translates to CASSAVLGSPGELFF.

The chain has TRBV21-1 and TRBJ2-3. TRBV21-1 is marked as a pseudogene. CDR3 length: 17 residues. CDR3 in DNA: TGTGCCAGCAGCAAACTTGTAGGGGACGTTAGCACAGATACGCAGTATTTT. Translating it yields CASSKLVGDVSTDTQYF.

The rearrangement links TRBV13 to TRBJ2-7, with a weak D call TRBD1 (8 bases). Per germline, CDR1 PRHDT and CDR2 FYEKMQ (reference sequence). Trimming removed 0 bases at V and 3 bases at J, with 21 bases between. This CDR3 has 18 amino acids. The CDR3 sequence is CASSLGFSRTGRDYEQYF. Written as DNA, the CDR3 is TGTGCCAGCAGCTTAGGGTTTTCTCGGACAGGGAGGGACTACGAGCAGTACTTC.

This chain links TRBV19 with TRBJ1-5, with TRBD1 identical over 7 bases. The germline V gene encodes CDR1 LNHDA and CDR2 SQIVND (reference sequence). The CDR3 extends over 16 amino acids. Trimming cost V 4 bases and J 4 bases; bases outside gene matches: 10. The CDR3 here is CASSTRQGGGNQPQHF. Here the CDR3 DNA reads TGTGCCAGTAGTACACGACAGGGCGGGGGAAATCAGCCCCAGCATTTT.

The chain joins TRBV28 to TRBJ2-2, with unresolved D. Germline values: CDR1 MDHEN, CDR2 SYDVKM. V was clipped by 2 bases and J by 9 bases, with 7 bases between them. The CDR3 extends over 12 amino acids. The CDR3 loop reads CASSLGQRELFF. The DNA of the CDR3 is TGTGCCAGCAGTTTAGGGCAAAGGGAGCTGTTTTTT. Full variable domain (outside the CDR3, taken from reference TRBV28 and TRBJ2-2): DVKVTQSSRYLVKRTGEKVFLECVQDMDHENMFWYRQDPGLGLRLIYFSYDVKMKEKGDIPEGYSVSREKKERFSLILESASTNQTSMYLCASSLGQRELFFGEGSRLTVL.